These 28 T cell receptor beta chains were all obtained from the same sample, sequenced in a study of blood T cell repertoires in COVID-19. Profiled with immunoSEQ multiplex PCR; TCRdb holds only in-frame clones, not every one. The sample records a few hundred thousand clones, 92% being singletons. The sequencing input was PBMCs or T cells enriched from blood (not recorded which). All receptors come from a woman in her thirties who had recovered from COVID-19.

CDR3 DNA: TGTGCCAGCAGCTTCCGGGACAGGAGTTCACCCCTCCACTTT. It yields the protein CASSFRDRSSPLHF. V is TRBV7-9 and J is TRBJ1-6, with TRBD1 matching 8 bases. This CDR3 comprises 14 residues. V shed 3 bases, J shed 9 bases, and the junction held 4 bases outside the gene matches. Germline V gene sequence: CDR1 SEHNR, CDR2 FQNEAQ (reference sequence).

The chain joins TRBV9 to TRBJ2-7; TRBD2 might be the D (7 bases). This CDR3 spans 16 amino acids. The V gene's germline CDR1 is SGDLS and CDR2 YYNGEE. Trimming left V 4 bases short and J 3 bases short, with 20 bases between. The CDR3 DNA follows: TGTGCCAGCAGCCTCCACAGTGGGCGGGGGCTCTACGAGCAGTACTTC. It is translated as CASSLHSGRGLYEQYF.

Regarding this clone: At one boundary the junction diverges from the germline segment, which might be a read error. The rearrangement uses TRBV7-3 and TRBJ2-7; TRBD2 matches at 8 bases. This CDR3 has 14 residues. Germline V gene lookup returns CDR1 SGHTA and CDR2 FQGTGA. Written as DNA, the CDR3 is TGTGCCAGCAGCCTAACCGGGACTAGTAACGAGCAGTACTTC. Amino acids: CASSLTGTSNEQYF.

This chain uses TRBV4-2 with TRBJ1-1; a weak D match, TRBD1 (6 bases). The CDR3 consists of 18 residues. Trimming cost V 1 base and J 0 bases, with 18 bases left between them. Germline CDR1 LGHNA, CDR2 YNFKEQ. The CDR3 sequence: CASSQGGRGKPMNTEAFF. CDR3 coding DNA: TGTGCCAGCAGCCAAGGGGGGCGGGGGAAACCCATGAACACTGAAGCTTTCTTT.

V gene TRBV7-9 combines with J gene TRBJ2-7, with 7 bases that match TRBD2. V lost 5 bases, J lost 0 bases, and 7 bases stayed unmatched. The length of the CDR3 is 15 residues. Germline values: CDR1 SEHNR, CDR2 FQNEAQ (reference sequence). The CDR3 reads CASSDTSANSYEQYF. Written as DNA, the CDR3 is TGTGCCAGCAGCGACACTAGCGCTAACTCCTACGAGCAGTACTTC. The complete variable domain, with remaining parts taken from reference TRBV7-9 and TRBJ2-7, reads DTGVSQNPRHKITKRGQNVTFRCDPISEHNRLYWYRQTLGQGPEFLTYFQNEAQLEKSRLLSDRFSAERPKGSFSTLEIQRTEQGDSAMYLCASSDTSANSYEQYFGPGTRLTVT.

J is TRBJ2-6 and V is TRBV5-4; maybe TRBD2 (5 bases). This CDR3 is 15 amino acids long. Germline V gives CDR1 SGHNT, CDR2 YYREEE (reference sequence). The V and J ends lost 0 bases and 2 bases respectively, with 6 bases between them. CDR3 in DNA: TGTGCCAGCAGCTTGGGCGGGCCTGGGGCCAACGTCCTGACTTTC. Its translation: CASSLGGPGANVLTF.

This clone was picked up one time. The sample has other DNA sequences that encode this CDR3 too. The chain is built from TRBV28 and TRBJ1-1; tentative D call: TRBD1 (6 bases). CDR3 size: 14 residues. V shed 6 bases and J shed 0 bases, with 11 bases lying between them. CDR1 is MDHEN, CDR2 SYDVKM, per germline. The CDR3 DNA follows: TGTGCCAGCAGGCCCGGACAGATGAACACTGAAGCTTTCTTT. It encodes CASRPGQMNTEAFF.

CDR3 in amino acids: CASSEPGHLNYGYTF. CDR3 sequence (DNA): TGTGCCAGCAGTGAACCGGGACACTTGAACTATGGCTACACCTTC. V usage is TRBV6-1 and J usage is TRBJ1-2; a weak D match, TRBD1 (6 bases). The CDR3 totals 15 residues. The V gene lost 2 bases and the J gene lost 2 bases, with 12 bases spanning the gap. Germline V lookup: CDR1 MNHNS, CDR2 SASEGT.

This chain joins TRBV11-2 and TRBJ2-5; D remains ambiguous. Germline V CDR1 and CDR2: SGHAT, FQNNGV. V was trimmed by 1 base and J by 1 base, leaving 7 bases between them. The CDR3 length is 14 residues. The CDR3 DNA is TGTGCCAGCAGCTTAGCGGCTAGCCAAGAGACCCAGTACTTC. Amino acid sequence: CASSLAASQETQYF.

The V gene is TRBV5-1, the J gene TRBJ2-7; D might be TRBD2 (6 bases). The V and J ends lost 5 bases and 2 bases respectively, with 11 bases between them. The CDR3 consists of 13 residues. Germline values: CDR1 SGHRS, CDR2 YFSETQ. The CDR3 protein is CASRIASAYEQYF. The CDR3 region has the DNA TGCGCCAGCAGGATTGCTAGCGCCTACGAGCAGTACTTC.

The rearrangement joins TRBV10-3 to TRBJ1-2; D possibly corresponds to TRBD1 (5 bases). The length of the CDR3 is 13 residues. The V end lost 0 bases, the J end lost 7 bases, and 9 bases lay between the germline ends. Per the germline V gene, CDR1 is ENHRY and CDR2 is SYGVKD. CDR3 sequence reads: CAISESQGFGYTF. CDR3 nucleotides: TGTGCCATCAGTGAGTCCCAGGGTTTTGGCTACACCTTC.

The chain uses TRBV5-5 and TRBJ2-3; 8 positions agree with TRBD1. The germline V gene encodes CDR1 SGHKS and CDR2 YYEKEE (reference sequence). This CDR3 is 15 amino acids long. The J segment lost 2 bases and the V segment lost 3 bases, leaving 5 bases of the junction unmatched. The CDR3 sequence: CASSWQGAATDTQYF. For the CDR3, the DNA is TGTGCCAGCAGCTGGCAGGGGGCGGCCACAGATACGCAGTATTTT.

The chain is built from TRBV4-3 and TRBJ1-2; TRBD1 might be the D (6 bases). Germline V gives CDR1 LGHNA, CDR2 YSLEER. V was shortened by 0 bases and J by 2 bases, with 16 bases between the two germline ends. This CDR3 contains 17 residues. Here the CDR3 DNA reads TGCGCCAGCAGCCAAGAGCCACTAAAGGGGACAAACTATGGCTACACCTTC. Residues: CASSQEPLKGTNYGYTF.

The J gene is TRBJ1-6, the V gene TRBV15; 11 bases line up with TRBD1. Looked up from germline, CDR1 is LNHNV and CDR2 is YYDKDF (reference sequence). The ends lost 8 bases at V and 8 bases at J; junction bases unmatched: 5. The CDR3 has 14 amino acids. Here the CDR3 reads CATSGDRGDSPLHF. The CDR3 coding sequence is TGTGCCACCTCCGGGGACAGGGGGGATTCACCCCTCCACTTT. Filled out from reference TRBV15 and TRBJ1-6, the complete variable domain reads DAMVIQNPRYQVTQFGKPVTLSCSQTLNHNVMYWYQQKSSQAPKLLFHYYDKDFNNEADTPDNFQSRRPNTSFCFLDIRSPGLGDTAMYLCATSGDRGDSPLHFGNGTRLTVT.

V usage is TRBV19 and J usage is TRBJ2-1; possibly TRBD2 for D (6 bases). Trimming removed 3 bases at V and 3 bases at J, with 15 bases between. CDR1 LNHDA and CDR2 SQIVND come from the germline V gene (reference sequence). The CDR3 length is 16 residues. CDR3 residues: CASSMGIGRSYNEQFF. DNA for the CDR3: TGTGCCAGTAGTATGGGGATCGGGAGAAGCTACAATGAGCAGTTCTTC.

V usage is TRBV24-1 and J usage is TRBJ2-7, with D tentatively TRBD2 (5 bases). The CDR3 consists of 13 residues. Trimming took 3 bases from V and 1 from J, leaving 6 bases between them. Germline CDR1 and CDR2: KGHDR and SFDVKD. DNA for the CDR3: TGTGCCACCAGTGATGGGAGTTCCTACGAGCAGTACTTC. Protein: CATSDGSSYEQYF.

V is TRBV13 and J is TRBJ2-7; TRBD1 aligns across 11 bases. The V gene end was trimmed by 0 bases and the J gene end by 7 bases; junction bases not matched to a gene: 5. CDR1 and CDR2 (germline): PRHDT, FYEKMQ (reference sequence). This CDR3 is built from 15 residues. CDR3 residues: CASSLGPGQGEEQYF. In nucleotides, the CDR3 is TGTGCCAGCAGCTTAGGACCGGGACAGGGGGAGGAGCAGTACTTC.

The V and J genes are TRBV24-1 and TRBJ2-5; tentatively, D is TRBD2 (6 bases). This CDR3 is 14 amino acids long. Germline CDR1 and CDR2: KGHDR and SFDVKD. V lost 2 bases and J lost 4, with 10 bases in between. CDR3 coding DNA: TGTGCCACCAGTGATTCCTGGCGGGGAGAGACCCAGTACTTC. Translating it yields CATSDSWRGETQYF.

In this sample, this clone turned up once. The chain recombines TRBV12-5 with TRBJ2-1, with D maybe TRBD1 (6 bases). Germline CDR1 and CDR2: LGHNT and FRNRAP. The CDR3 consists of 11 residues. V was trimmed by 3 bases and J by 11 bases, leaving 8 bases between them. The CDR3 DNA is TGTGCTAGTGGTTTAGGACAGAAGCAGTTCTTC. It codes for CASGLGQKQFF.

This chain uses TRBV28 with TRBJ2-1; D uncertain. The CDR3 spans 14 residues. Trimming removed 6 bases at V and 9 bases at J, with 18 bases between. The germline V gene has CDR1 MDHEN and CDR2 SYDVKM. CDR3 bases: TGTGCCAGCAGGGGCTGGGTTTCCAATCGTGAGCAGTTCTTC. As protein: CASRGWVSNREQFF.

The rearrangement uses TRBV11-2 and TRBJ2-2; the D is unclear. The germline gives CDR1 SGHAT, CDR2 FQNNGV. The CDR3 sequence is 13 residues long. With 5 bases removed from V and 5 bases from J, the gap between germline ends came to 9 bases. The CDR3 loop reads CASSPRRTGELFF. The CDR3 DNA reads as TGTGCCAGCAGCCCTCGGAGAACCGGGGAGCTGTTTTTT.

The chain links TRBV9 to TRBJ2-3; D remains ambiguous. Trimming shortened V by 0 bases and J by 0 bases, and 17 bases separated the two germline ends. From germline, CDR1 is SGDLS and CDR2 YYNGEE. CDR3 length: 18 residues. The CDR3 DNA reads TGTGCCAGCAGCGTAGCGGTGAGACCTTCGACTAGCACAGATACGCAGTATTTT. It encodes CASSVAVRPSTSTDTQYF.

The V and J genes are TRBV11-1 and TRBJ2-3, with D tentatively TRBD2 (5 bases). The CDR3 length is 14 residues. From germline, CDR1 is SGHAT and CDR2 FQDESV (reference sequence). V lost 2 bases and J 4 bases, leaving 10 bases between the germline ends. The CDR3 sequence: CASSLTSWPDTQYF. CDR3 sequence (DNA): TGTGCCAGCAGCTTAACTAGTTGGCCAGATACGCAGTATTTT.

The rearrangement joins TRBV2 to TRBJ2-1; 11 bases line up with TRBD2. The V segment lost 7 bases and the J segment 4 bases; nucleotides outside the gene matches: 9. Looked up from germline, CDR1 is SNHLY and CDR2 is FYNNEI. The CDR3 spans 16 residues. The CDR3 here is CASTRPGLAVYNEQFF. The CDR3 bases are TGTGCCAGCACCCGACCGGGACTAGCGGTATACAATGAGCAGTTCTTC.

This clone was counted only a few times. The gene calls are TRBV19 and TRBJ1-6, with D unresolved. The V gene lost 3 bases and the J gene lost 7 bases, with 10 bases spanning the gap. The CDR3 runs 14 residues. Germline V lookup: CDR1 LNHDA, CDR2 SQIVND (reference sequence). This CDR3 is CASSMNQRNSPLHF. The DNA of the CDR3 is TGTGCCAGTAGTATGAATCAGCGGAATTCACCCCTCCACTTT. Looking up the rest from reference TRBV19 and TRBJ1-6 gives the full variable domain: DGGITQSPKYLFRKEGQNVTLSCEQNLNHDAMYWYRQDPGQGLRLIYYSQIVNDFQKGDIAEGYSVSREKKESFPLTVTSAQKNPTAFYLCASSMNQRNSPLHFGNGTRLTVT.

The chain has TRBV7-3 and TRBJ1-5; D unclear. The V and J ends lost 2 bases and 11 bases respectively, with 10 bases between them. This CDR3 contains 12 residues. The germline CDR1 and CDR2 sequences are SGHTA and FQGTGA. CDR3 loop: CASSLFDTAQHF. The CDR3 DNA sequence: TGTGCCAGCAGCTTATTTGATACGGCCCAGCATTTT.

This chain's CDR3 is CASSTGGSLGNEQFF. The CDR3 DNA sequence: TGTGCCAGCAGTACCGGCGGGAGTCTTGGGAATGAGCAGTTCTTC. The chain combines TRBV28 with TRBJ2-1; 7 bases are a match to TRBD2. This CDR3 region has 15 residues. Trimming took 5 bases from V and 7 from J; bases not matched to a gene: 11. From germline, CDR1 is MDHEN and CDR2 SYDVKM.

This chain links TRBV5-1 with TRBJ2-1; 11 nucleotides match TRBD2. CDR1 is SGHRS, CDR2 YFSETQ, per germline. This CDR3 has 16 amino acids. J gave up 4 bases and V 4 bases, and 7 bases lay outside the gene matches. DNA of the CDR3: TGCGCCAGCAGCCTAGCGGGAGGTGGTAGTTACAATGAGCAGTTCTTC. It encodes CASSLAGGGSYNEQFF.